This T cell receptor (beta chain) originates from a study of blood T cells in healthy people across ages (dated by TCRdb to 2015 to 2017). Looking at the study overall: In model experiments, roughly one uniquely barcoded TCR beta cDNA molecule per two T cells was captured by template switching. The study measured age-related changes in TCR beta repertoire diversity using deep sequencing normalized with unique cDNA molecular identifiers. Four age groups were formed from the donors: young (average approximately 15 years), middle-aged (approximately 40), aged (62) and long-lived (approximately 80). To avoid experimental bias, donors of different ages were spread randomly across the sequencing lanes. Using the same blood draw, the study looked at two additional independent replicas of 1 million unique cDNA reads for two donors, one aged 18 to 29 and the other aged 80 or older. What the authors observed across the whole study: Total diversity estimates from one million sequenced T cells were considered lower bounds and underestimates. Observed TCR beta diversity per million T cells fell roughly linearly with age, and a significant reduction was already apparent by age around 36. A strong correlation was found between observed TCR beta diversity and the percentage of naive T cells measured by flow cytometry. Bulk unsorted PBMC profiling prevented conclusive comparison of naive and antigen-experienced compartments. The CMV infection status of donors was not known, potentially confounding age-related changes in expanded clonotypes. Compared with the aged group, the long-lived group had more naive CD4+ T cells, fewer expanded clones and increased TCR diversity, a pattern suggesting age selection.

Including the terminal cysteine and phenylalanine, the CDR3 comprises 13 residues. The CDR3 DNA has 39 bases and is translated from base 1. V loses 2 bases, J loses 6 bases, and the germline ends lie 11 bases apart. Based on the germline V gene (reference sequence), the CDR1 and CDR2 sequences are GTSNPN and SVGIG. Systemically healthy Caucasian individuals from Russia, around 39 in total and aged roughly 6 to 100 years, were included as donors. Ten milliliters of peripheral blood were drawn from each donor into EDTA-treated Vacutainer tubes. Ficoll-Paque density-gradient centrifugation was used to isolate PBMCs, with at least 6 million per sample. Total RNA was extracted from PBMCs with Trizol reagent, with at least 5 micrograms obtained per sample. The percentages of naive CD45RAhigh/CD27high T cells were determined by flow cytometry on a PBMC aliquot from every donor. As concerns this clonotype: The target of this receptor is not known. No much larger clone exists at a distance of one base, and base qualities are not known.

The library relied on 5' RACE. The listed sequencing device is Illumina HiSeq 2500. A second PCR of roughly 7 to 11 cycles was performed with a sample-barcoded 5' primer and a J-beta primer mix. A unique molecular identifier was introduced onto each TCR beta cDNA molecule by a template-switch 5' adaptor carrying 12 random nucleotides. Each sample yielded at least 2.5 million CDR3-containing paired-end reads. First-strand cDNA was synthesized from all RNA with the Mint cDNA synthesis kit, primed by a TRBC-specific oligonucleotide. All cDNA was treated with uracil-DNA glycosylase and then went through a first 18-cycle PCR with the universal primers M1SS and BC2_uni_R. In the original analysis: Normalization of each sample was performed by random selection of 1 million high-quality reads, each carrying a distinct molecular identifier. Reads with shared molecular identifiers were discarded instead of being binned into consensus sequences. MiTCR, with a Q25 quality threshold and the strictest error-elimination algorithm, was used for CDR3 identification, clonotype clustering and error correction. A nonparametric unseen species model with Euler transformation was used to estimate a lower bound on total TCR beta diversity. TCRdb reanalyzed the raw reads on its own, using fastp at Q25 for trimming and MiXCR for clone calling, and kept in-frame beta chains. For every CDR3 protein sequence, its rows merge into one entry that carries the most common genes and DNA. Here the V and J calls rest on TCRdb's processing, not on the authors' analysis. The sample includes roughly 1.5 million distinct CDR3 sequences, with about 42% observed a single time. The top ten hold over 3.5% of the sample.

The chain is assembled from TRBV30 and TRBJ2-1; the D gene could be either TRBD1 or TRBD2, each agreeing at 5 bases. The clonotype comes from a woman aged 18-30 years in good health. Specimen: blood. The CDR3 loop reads CAWSRGEPNEQFF. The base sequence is TGTGCCTGGAGTAGAGGGGAACCCAATGAGCAGTTCTTC.